Listed here is a single T cell receptor beta chain. Its antigen remains unknown. CDR3 length: 14 residues. Per germline, CDR1 DFQATT and CDR2 SNEGSKA (reference sequence). J lost 3 bases, V lost 2 bases, and 3 bases had no gene match. This specimen comes from a study of vaccination and CD4 T cells after COVID-19. Treatment reported: approximately nine-day PBMC culture with coronavirus spike peptide pools or control peptides (ViraFEST assay). Following expansion of antigen-specific T cells with peptide pools, ViraFEST then sequenced TCRs. Sequence data for DNA of cultured CD4+ T cells were generated by the Oncomine TCR Beta short-read assay. From the PCR reads, TCRdb called clonotypes with MiXCR, one entry per CDR3 protein. The repertoire consists of about 30,000 distinct CDR3 sequences, with approximately 62% occurring once and the leading ten covering roughly a sixth.

The TCR sequence derives from a human donor who received a COVID-19 vaccine. The chain uses TRBV20-1 and TRBJ2-3, with 9 bases that match TRBD2. Sequencing was performed on CD4+ T cells from blood, cultured in vitro, taken after SARS-CoV-2 vaccination. The CDR3 region has the DNA TGCAGTGCTAGAAAGCGGGGGGTTACAGATACGCAGTATTTT. Protein product: CSARKRGVTDTQYF.